Listed below are T cell receptor beta chains from one sample, sequenced in a study of T cell repertoires in cytomegalovirus infection. No antigens are known for them. One entry per CDR3 protein, called by TCRdb with MiXCR from the reads. The sample includes approximately 300,000 distinct CDR3 sequences, about 29% of them seen just once. The sample consisted of cultured PBMCs, taken from culture after CMV antigen stimulation. The receptors derive from a human donor in good health (CMV status not recorded). Some clones in this sample may be carry-over from other donors' samples. The conserved cysteine and the conserved F or W are not part of the CDR3 here.

V,J,length,CDR3
TRBV12-3/TRBV12-4,TRBJ2-3,12,ASSLMEYTDTQY
TRBV19,TRBJ2-2,12,ASLTGEAAGELF
TRBV12-3/TRBV12-4,TRBJ1-6,12,ARGQRGSGSPLH
TRBV6-1,TRBJ2-6,14,ASSLTTGSGANVLT
TRBV7-9,TRBJ2-7,13,ASGIAGEGTYEQY
TRBV20-1,TRBJ1-1,13,SAKPRGNTNTEAF
TRBV6-5,TRBJ1-2,12,ASSYGYLDGGYT
TRBV7-2,TRBJ1-2,12,ASSYQGASYGYT
TRBV7-2,TRBJ2-1,14,ASSLGTGNTRNEQF
TRBV2,TRBJ2-2,13,ASSLAGANTGELF
TRBV20-1,TRBJ2-5,13,SARQGLAGVETQY
TRBV29-1,TRBJ2-1,15,SVEGGQGQGTYNEQF
TRBV24-1,TRBJ1-5,14,ATSDSGHDSNQPQH
TRBV10-3,TRBJ1-1,13,AIRKIGPRDTEAF
TRBV19,TRBJ2-2,14,ASSIWTGRNTGELF
TRBV19,TRBJ1-1,13,ASSIHRGVNTEAF
TRBV4-1,TRBJ2-3,14,ASSQTGASSTDTQY
TRBV9,TRBJ2-5,13,ASSATGFWQETQY
TRBV11-3,TRBJ2-3,12,ASSYRQGTDTQY
TRBV7-9,TRBJ2-6,15,ASSRTGPLSGANVLT
TRBV11-2,TRBJ2-7,13,ASSPKGGTNYEQY
TRBV7-3,TRBJ2-1,13,ASSLIRGRANEQF
TRBV11-2,TRBJ1-5,18,ASSSPTGTTVIYSNQPQH
TRBV28,TRBJ2-2,14,ASSFLMTGDTGELF
TRBV7-9,TRBJ2-1,13,ASSLTSGSFDEQF
TRBV19,TRBJ1-5,11,ASSHKGEKPQH
TRBV5-6,TRBJ1-1,13,ASSLEWSMNTEAF
TRBV11-2,TRBJ1-1,12,ASSLDTGNTEAF
TRBV7-2,TRBJ2-7,15,ASSLGAGTGGTYEQY
TRBV6-5,TRBJ2-1,12,ASCRQGLYNEQF
TRBV19,TRBJ1-2,14,ATTFFSDPGESGYT
TRBV12-5,TRBJ2-2,12,ASSERLVSGELF
TRBV18,TRBJ1-5,11,ASLQSQDQPQH
TRBV6-6,TRBJ2-7,14,ASSGPERVFSYEQY
TRBV20-1,TRBJ1-3,12,SARAGQGINTIY
TRBV6-6,TRBJ1-5,16,ASSYGGDRGYSNQPQH
TRBV27,TRBJ1-1,11,ASNLRPETKAF
TRBV4-2,TRBJ1-2,14,ASSQLGRGRGYGYT
TRBV7-3,TRBJ1-2,11,ASSPGGGYGYT
TRBV7-2,TRBJ1-1,15,ASSLAPVWGMNTEAF
TRBV12-3/TRBV12-4,TRBJ2-3,16,ASSLLWGREDNTDTQY
TRBV11-2,TRBJ2-5,12,ASRADFEKETQY
TRBV6-8,TRBJ2-3,13,ASSAPGTGGDTQY
TRBV19,TRBJ1-2,11,ASLGRNSYGYT
TRBV12-3/TRBV12-4,TRBJ2-7,12,ASSLAGGSYEQY
TRBV9,TRBJ2-5,13,ASSVGGHKSGAQY
TRBV7-2,TRBJ2-5,14,ASSLAGTSGRETQY
TRBV7-9,TRBJ2-1,9,ASSLDGGQF
TRBV7-9,TRBJ1-4,10,ASTIGREKLF
TRBV20-1,TRBJ2-6,10,SARAGANVLT
TRBV7-3,TRBJ2-1,13,ASSPHQTTGNEQF
TRBV7-3,TRBJ2-1,16,ASSIDGAGGSSYNEQF